The entry that follows covers one T cell receptor (beta chain) sequence. Its antigen remains unknown. This CDR3 spans 14 amino acids. Germline CDR1 and CDR2: SGDLS and YYNGEE. V was cut by 2 bases and J by 8 bases, with 14 bases left in between. The data were produced by immunoSEQ multiplex PCR, yet TCRdb's version contains in-frame clones alone and is incomplete. The sample contains 65,000 to 95,000 clones, 75% to 95% of which appear only once. This sample was taken from a study of OX40 agonist ivuxolimab in advanced cancers. Study findings and constraints: Antigen specificity of clonally expanded peripheral T cells was not established.

This TCR was sampled from an adult with an advanced solid tumor such as melanoma, head and neck, liver or kidney cancer. Material: CD4+ or CD8+ T cells sorted from blood, obtained in a trial of the OX40 agonist ivuxolimab. The rearrangement joins TRBV9 to TRBJ2-1, with D unresolved. The CDR3 DNA follows: TGTGCCAGCAGCGTGTCTAGTCTTGGCGATGAGCAGTTCTTC. This sequence encodes CASSVSSLGDEQFF.